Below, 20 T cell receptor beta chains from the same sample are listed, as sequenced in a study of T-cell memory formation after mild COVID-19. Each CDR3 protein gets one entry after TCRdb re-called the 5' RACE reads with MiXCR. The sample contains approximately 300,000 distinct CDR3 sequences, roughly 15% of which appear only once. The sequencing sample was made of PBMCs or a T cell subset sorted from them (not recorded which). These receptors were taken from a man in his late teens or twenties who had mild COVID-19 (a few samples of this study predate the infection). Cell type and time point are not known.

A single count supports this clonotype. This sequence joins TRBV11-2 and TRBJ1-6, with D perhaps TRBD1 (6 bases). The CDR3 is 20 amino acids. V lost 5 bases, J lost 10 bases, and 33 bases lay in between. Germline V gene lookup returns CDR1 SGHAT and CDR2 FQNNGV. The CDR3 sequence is CASSTRTRGVGDWLGSPLHF. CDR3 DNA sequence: TGTGCCAGCAGCACGAGGACAAGGGGGGTTGGGGACTGGCTGGGATCACCCCTCCACTTT.

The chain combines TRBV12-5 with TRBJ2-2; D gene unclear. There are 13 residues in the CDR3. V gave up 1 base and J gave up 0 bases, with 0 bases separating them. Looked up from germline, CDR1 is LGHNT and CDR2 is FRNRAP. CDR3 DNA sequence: TGTGCTAGTGGTTTGGCGAACACCGGGGAGCTGTTTTTT. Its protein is CASGLANTGELFF.

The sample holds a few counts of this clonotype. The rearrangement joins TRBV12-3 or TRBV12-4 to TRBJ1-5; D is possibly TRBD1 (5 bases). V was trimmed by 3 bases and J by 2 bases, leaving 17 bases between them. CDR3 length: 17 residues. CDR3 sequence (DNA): TGTGCCAGCAGTTTGGGCCAGGGACCGACAGGCAATCAGCCCCAGCATTTT. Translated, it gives CASSLGQGPTGNQPQHF.

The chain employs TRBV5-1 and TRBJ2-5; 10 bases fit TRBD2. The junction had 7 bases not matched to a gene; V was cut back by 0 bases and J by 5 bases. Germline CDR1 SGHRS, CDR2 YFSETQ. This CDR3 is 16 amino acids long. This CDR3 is CASSLVIAGGVETQYF. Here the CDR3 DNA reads TGCGCCAGCAGCTTGGTGATAGCGGGGGGCGTGGAGACCCAGTACTTC.

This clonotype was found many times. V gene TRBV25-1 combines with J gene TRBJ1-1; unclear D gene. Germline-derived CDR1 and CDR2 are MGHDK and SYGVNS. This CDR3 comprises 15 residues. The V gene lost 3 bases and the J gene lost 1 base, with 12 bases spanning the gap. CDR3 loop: CASSESKDANTEAFF. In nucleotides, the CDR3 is TGTGCCAGCAGTGAGTCTAAGGACGCGAACACTGAAGCTTTCTTT.

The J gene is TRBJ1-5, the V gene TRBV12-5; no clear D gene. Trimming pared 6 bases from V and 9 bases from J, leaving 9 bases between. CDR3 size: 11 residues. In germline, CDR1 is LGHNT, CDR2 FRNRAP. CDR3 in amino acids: CASGQSLPQHF. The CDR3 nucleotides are TGTGCTAGTGGGCAAAGTCTGCCCCAGCATTTT.

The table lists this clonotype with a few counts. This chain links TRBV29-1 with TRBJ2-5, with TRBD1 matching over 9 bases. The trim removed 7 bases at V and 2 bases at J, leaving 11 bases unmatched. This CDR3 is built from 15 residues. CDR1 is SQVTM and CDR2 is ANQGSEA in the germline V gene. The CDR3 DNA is TGCAGCGGAACCGGCGACAGGGGGTGGCAAGAGACCCAGTACTTC. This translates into CSGTGDRGWQETQYF.

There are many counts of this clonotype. This CDR3 reads CASSLGPENTEAFF. CDR3 in DNA: TGCGCCAGCAGCTTGGGTCCCGAAAACACTGAAGCTTTCTTT. V is TRBV5-1 and J is TRBJ1-1; D gene uncertain. Trimming removed 0 bases from V and 2 bases from J, with 8 bases in between. Germline V CDR1 and CDR2: SGHRS, YFSETQ. The CDR3 spans 14 residues.

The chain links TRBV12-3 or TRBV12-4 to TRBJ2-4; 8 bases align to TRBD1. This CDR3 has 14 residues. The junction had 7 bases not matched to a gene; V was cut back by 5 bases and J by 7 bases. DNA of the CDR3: TGTGCCAGCAGTCCCGGACAGGGACGGAACATTCAGTACTTC. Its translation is CASSPGQGRNIQYF.

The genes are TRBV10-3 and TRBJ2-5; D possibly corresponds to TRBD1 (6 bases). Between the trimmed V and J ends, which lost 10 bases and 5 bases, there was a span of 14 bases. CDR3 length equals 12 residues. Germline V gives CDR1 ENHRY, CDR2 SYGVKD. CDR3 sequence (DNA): TGTGCCACCAGGGGCTTAGCGGAGACCCAGTACTTC. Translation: CATRGLAETQYF.

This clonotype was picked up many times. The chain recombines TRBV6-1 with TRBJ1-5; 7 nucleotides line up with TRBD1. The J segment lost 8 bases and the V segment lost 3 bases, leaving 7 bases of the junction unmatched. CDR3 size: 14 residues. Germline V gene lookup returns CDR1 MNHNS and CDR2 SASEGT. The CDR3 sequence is CASSEGGGMEPQHF. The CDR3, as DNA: TGTGCCAGCAGTGAGGGAGGGGGCATGGAGCCCCAGCATTTT.

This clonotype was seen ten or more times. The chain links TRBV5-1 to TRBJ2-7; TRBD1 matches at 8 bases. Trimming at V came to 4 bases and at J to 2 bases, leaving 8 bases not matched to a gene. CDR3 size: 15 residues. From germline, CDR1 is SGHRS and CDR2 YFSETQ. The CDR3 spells CASSKAPGQAYEQYF. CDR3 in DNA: TGCGCCAGCAGCAAAGCTCCGGGACAGGCCTACGAGCAGTACTTC. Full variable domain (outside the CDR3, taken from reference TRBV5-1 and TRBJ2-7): KAGVTQTPRYLIKTRGQQVTLSCSPISGHRSVSWYQQTPGQGLQFLFEYFSETQRNKGNFPGRFSGRQFSNSRSEMNVSTLELGDSALYLCASSKAPGQAYEQYFGPGTRLTVT.

This CDR3 reads CASSSPMGTGELFF. CDR3 sequence (DNA): TGTGCCAGCAGCTCCCCTATGGGGACCGGGGAGCTGTTTTTT. The chain couples TRBV7-9 to TRBJ2-2; no definite D call. The CDR3 has 14 amino acids. Germline V gives CDR1 SEHNR, CDR2 FQNEAQ (reference sequence). Trimming cost V 4 bases and J 5 bases, with 11 bases left between them.

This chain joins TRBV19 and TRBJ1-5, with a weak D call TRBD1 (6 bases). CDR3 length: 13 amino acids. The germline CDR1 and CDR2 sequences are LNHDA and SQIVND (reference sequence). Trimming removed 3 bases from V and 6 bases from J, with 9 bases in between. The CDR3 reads CASSMGGSQPQHF. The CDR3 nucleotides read TGTGCCAGTAGTATGGGGGGCTCTCAGCCCCAGCATTTT.

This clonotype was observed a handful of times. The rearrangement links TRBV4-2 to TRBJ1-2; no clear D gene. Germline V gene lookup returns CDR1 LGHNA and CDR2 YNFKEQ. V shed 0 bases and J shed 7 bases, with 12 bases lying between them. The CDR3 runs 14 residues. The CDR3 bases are TGTGCCAGCAGCCAAGAGGCTGTGTCCCCTGGCTACACCTTC. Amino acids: CASSQEAVSPGYTF.

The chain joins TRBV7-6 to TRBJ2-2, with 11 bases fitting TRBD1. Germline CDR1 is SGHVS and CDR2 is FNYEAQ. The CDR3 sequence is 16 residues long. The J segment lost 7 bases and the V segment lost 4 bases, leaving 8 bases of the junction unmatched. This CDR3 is CASSSGQGDLGGELFF. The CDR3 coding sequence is TGTGCCAGCAGCTCGGGACAGGGGGATCTTGGCGGGGAGCTGTTTTTT.

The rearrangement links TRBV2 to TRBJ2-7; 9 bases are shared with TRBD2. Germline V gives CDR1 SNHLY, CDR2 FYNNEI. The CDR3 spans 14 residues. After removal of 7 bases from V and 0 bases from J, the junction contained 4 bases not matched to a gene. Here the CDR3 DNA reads TGTGCCAGCATTACTAGCGGGTCCTCCTACGAGCAGTACTTC. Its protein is CASITSGSSYEQYF.

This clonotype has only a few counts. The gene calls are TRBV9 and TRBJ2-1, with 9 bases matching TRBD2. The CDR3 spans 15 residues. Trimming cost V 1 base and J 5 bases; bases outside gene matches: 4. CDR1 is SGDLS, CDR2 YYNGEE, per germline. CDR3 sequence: CASSVRSGGHNEQFF. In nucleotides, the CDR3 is TGTGCCAGCAGCGTACGGAGCGGGGGGCACAATGAGCAGTTCTTC.

The CDR3 DNA reads as TGCGCCAGCAGCTTTACAGGGGGCGAAGGCACCGGGGAGCTGTTTTTT. Its protein product is CASSFTGGEGTGELFF. This chain connects TRBV5-1 to TRBJ2-2, with 9 nucleotides matching TRBD1. Per the germline V gene, CDR1 is SGHRS and CDR2 is YFSETQ. This CDR3 has 16 residues. V gave up 2 bases and J gave up 4 bases; unmatched junction bases: 6.

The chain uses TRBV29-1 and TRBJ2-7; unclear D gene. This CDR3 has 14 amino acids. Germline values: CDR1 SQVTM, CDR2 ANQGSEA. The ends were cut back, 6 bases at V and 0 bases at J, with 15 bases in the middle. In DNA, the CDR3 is TGCAGCGTCCGGGCAGATCCCACCTCCTACGAGCAGTACTTC. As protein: CSVRADPTSYEQYF.